This T cell receptor beta chain was found in a study of graft-versus-host responses after intestinal transplantation. On the study more broadly: Grafts were multivisceral, liver-intestinal, or isolated intestinal. Every one of the recipients received anti-thymocyte globulin induction and afterwards took tacrolimus and steroids for around three years.

The germline CDR1 and CDR2 sequences are KGHSH and LQKENI. This CDR3 is built from 15 residues. Trimming cost V 3 bases and J 7 bases; bases outside gene matches: 7. Method: immunoSEQ multiplex PCR; TCRdb's copy keeps in-frame clones and lacks some. The repertoire holds over 10,000 clones, with approximately 84% as singletons. Sequencing was performed on PBMCs, taken after intestinal transplantation. V gene TRBV18 combines with J gene TRBJ2-1; TRBD2 aligns across 9 bases. The TCR sequence derives from a human patient who received an intestinal transplant, so some T cells may come from the graft donor. CDR3 region: CASSPGLAFRNEQFF. The CDR3 region has the DNA TGTGCCAGCTCACCCGGACTAGCGTTCCGAAATGAGCAGTTCTTC. The entire variable domain, with the rest obtained from reference TRBV18 and TRBJ2-1, is as follows: NAGVMQNPRHLVRRRGQEARLRCSPMKGHSHVYWYRQLPEEGLKFMVYLQKENIIDESGMPKERFSAEFPKEGPSILRIQQVVRGDSAAYFCASSPGLAFRNEQFFGPGTRLTVL.